This T cell receptor beta chain was found in a study of beta chain features in type 1 diabetes (dated by TCRdb to 2016 to 2018). About the study as a whole: Mean age, gender distribution, total cell number and subset yield were not different between patients and healthy donors. In the study, recently diagnosed type 1 diabetes patients and matched healthy donors were compared on the TCRB repertoires of their sorted circulating CD4+ T cell subsets. A total of roughly 100 million sorted cells were examined across all samples, and RNA yield correlated strongly with the number of cells per subset. Regulatory and stem cell-like memory subsets were isolated from only 8 patients and about 8 healthy donors, whereas naive and central memory subsets came from all 30 or so donors. What the research found in general, with its limitations: Naive, central memory and regulatory TCRB repertoires appeared more similar among patients than among healthy donors. Because small numbers of individuals were included in the HLA sub-analyses, any influence of HLA type on TCRB rearrangement was left unresolved. Shorter templates might be favored by PCR, yet because patient and control samples were amplified and corrected together, any such skew would affect both groups equally. A moderate but significant shortening of TCRB CDR3 length was observed in type 1 diabetes patients in all four CD4+ subsets. At VDJ recombination sites, type 1 diabetes patients had fewer insertions and more deleted nucleotides, which implies abnormalities in thymic rearrangement. Because cDNA was sequenced instead of genomic DNA, highly expressing activated cells could be over-represented, though the groups showed no difference in activation or CD3 levels.

In this sample, this clone turned up a few times. The antigen this receptor binds is unknown. No clone much larger than this one lies a single base away; base qualities are absent. Each donor gave one peripheral blood draw, averaging approximately 120 mL, which was collected into heparinised tubes. Using a panel that included CD45RO, CCR7, CD25, CD127, CD95 and CD27, naive, central memory, regulatory and stem cell-like memory CD4+ T cells were sorted on a BD FACSAria II. A purity above 95% was achieved for all sorted populations. PBMCs were isolated right away by Lymphoprep density gradient centrifugation and were stained directly, without culture. Samples were stained and sorted in pairs, with one healthy donor and one patient per experiment, so that batch effects were minimized. CDR1 and CDR2, looked up from the germline V gene, are LGHNA and YSLEER. From cysteine to phenylalanine, the CDR3 is 19 amino acids long. Only CDR3 DNA remains: 57 bases, in frame from the first base. Germline trimming: 0 bases from V, 3 bases from J; junction bases outside gene matches: 12.

The entire amount of isolated RNA was reverse transcribed using the High Capacity cDNA Reverse Transcription Kit, so the sequenced TCRB transcripts were expressed ones. Deep immunoSEQ sequencing was performed on naive, central memory and regulatory T cell samples, with an average of about 3.57 million total reads per sample. Sorted cells were lysed in RLT buffer, and RNA was extracted using DNase-treated RNeasy Micro or Mini kits according to cell number. Each cell subset was processed separately to prevent cross-contamination, with patient and healthy donor samples processed together. TCRB sequences were amplified from cDNA with the immunoSEQ multiplex PCR, producing 87-bp fragments spanning the CDR3 region. Amplicons were sequenced on the Illumina HiSeq platform. The paper's processing steps were these. PCR bias was corrected computationally using synthetic template baselines, and reads within Hamming distance 2 were collapsed, with unmergeable singletons discarded. Reads were aligned to IMGT to assign V, D and J genes, CDR3 length, and insertions or deletions at six rearrangement sites. Within each subset, clonotype counts were normalized to the number of sorted cells before true diversity and Gini coefficients were calculated with the tcR R package. Repertoire sharing was quantified using the overlap coefficient calculated on TCRB nucleotide sequences. TCRdb holds this immuneACCESS table with in-frame rearrangements only. Some clones are missing; in checked studies, unresolved V genes explain under half, and the rest has no known cause. Clone size and V and J calls were adopted from that table, with D and trimming inferred from the DNA. The sample has some 150,000 clones on record, 9% to 10% of them singletons. The biggest ten clones account for about 0.6% of the sample.

The clonotype comes from a middle-aged woman in good health. Specimen: central memory CD4+ T cells from blood. The sequence links TRBV4-3 to TRBJ2-5; 11 of the junction bases match TRBD2. The sequenced DNA is TGCGCCAGCAGCCAAGATCTGGCGTCTAGCGGGGGGAGGAAAGAGACCCAGTACTTC. Translated, this gives CASSQDLASSGGRKETQYF.